This T cell receptor beta chain was documented in a study of identical twins. Note on this clonotype: Its target is not known.

TCRdb ran MiXCR on the 5' RACE reads and lists one entry per CDR3 protein. The profile shows approximately 300,000 distinct CDR3 sequences, over 8.5% of them singletons. Study conclusions and caveats: Out-of-frame alpha sequences shared between twins exhibited an excess of low generation probability. Abundant cord blood beta clonotypes carried fewer insertions; memory repertoires showed none.

Germline CDR1 and CDR2: SQVTM and ANQGSEA. This CDR3 region has 12 residues. The V and J ends lost 4 bases and 4 bases respectively, with 10 bases between them. These data were likewise used in another study, on yellow fever vaccine responses in identical twins.

The TCR sequence derives from a young woman in good health. V and J are TRBV29-1 and TRBJ2-5, with D possibly matching TRBD1 (5 bases). Sequenced sample: CD8+ T cells sorted from blood. CDR3 sequence reads: CSVVDQGETQYF. The CDR3 bases are TGCAGCGTTGTAGACCAGGGAGAGACCCAGTACTTC.